The 16 T cell receptor beta chains below come from one sample, sequenced in a study of cytomegalovirus exposure and HLA in healthy donors. The PCR contained 60 Vbeta and 13 Jbeta primers. Only in-frame clones appear in the TCRdb table, and some are missing; sequencing was by immunoSEQ multiplex PCR. Here the sample spans 150,000 to 200,000 clones, approximately 83% being singletons. Sequencing was done on a sample of PBMCs. The receptor source for this set is a man aged 18 to 29 in good health and CMV-seropositive.

V is TRBV5-5 and J is TRBJ1-5; D is unresolved. The CDR3 is 16 amino acids. Germline V gene lookup returns CDR1 SGHKS and CDR2 YYEKEE (reference sequence). V was clipped by 4 bases and J by 0 bases, with 14 bases between them. For the CDR3, the DNA is TGTGCCAGCAGCAAATGGGAGAGGGTTAGCAATCAGCCCCAGCATTTT. Translating it yields CASSKWERVSNQPQHF.

As for this clone: One end of the junction does not line up with germline, which may come from a read error. The chain combines TRBV7-9 with TRBJ1-6; a weak D match, TRBD1 (5 bases). The CDR3 covers 16 residues. Germline-derived CDR1 and CDR2 are SEHNR and FQNEAQ (reference sequence). The CDR3 region has the DNA TGTTCCAGCAGCCCGGTGCTAGGGGCGGGAAATTCACCCCTCCACTTT. Its translation: CSSSPVLGAGNSPLHF.

CDR3 sequence (DNA): TGTGCCTGGAGTGTTGGTTCGGCTAGCGGCCAAGAGACCCAGTACTTC. Translation gives CAWSVGSASGQETQYF. The V call is TRBV30, the J call TRBJ2-5, with TRBD2 identical over 7 bases. CDR1 and CDR2 from the germline V gene are GTSNPN and SVGIG (reference sequence). Losses at the gene ends were 0 bases for V and 1 base for J; bases not matched to a gene: 8. The CDR3 consists of 16 residues.

The gene calls are TRBV10-3 and TRBJ1-2; 7 positions match TRBD1. V dropped 4 bases and J dropped 3; count of bases not matched to a gene: 5. The CDR3 consists of 14 residues. Germline loops: CDR1 ENHRY, CDR2 SYGVKD. The CDR3 nucleotides read TGTGCCATCAGTGGGGACCAGGGGGACTATGGCTACACCTTC. Protein product: CAISGDQGDYGYTF.

In DNA form, the CDR3 reads TGTGCCAGTACTCAGGTGAACACTGAAGCTTTCTTT. The encoded protein is CASTQVNTEAFF. V usage is TRBV6-6 and J usage is TRBJ1-1; D remains unclear. The V and J ends lost 9 bases and 0 bases respectively, with 8 bases between them. CDR1 is MNHNY and CDR2 is SVGAGI in the germline V gene (reference sequence). CDR3 size: 12 residues.

The V gene is TRBV10-1, the J gene TRBJ2-3; 7 bases are a match to TRBD2. V dropped 4 bases and J dropped 0; count of bases not matched to a gene: 7. Germline-derived CDR1 and CDR2 are WNHNN and SYGVQD (reference sequence). The length of the CDR3 is 16 residues. CDR3 bases: TGCGCCAGCAGTGGAACGGGGGGAACCAGCACAGATACGCAGTATTTT. Translation gives CASSGTGGTSTDTQYF.

The chain has TRBV6-5 and TRBJ1-3; the D gene is possibly TRBD1 (5 bases). There are 14 residues in the CDR3. With 6 bases removed from V and 7 bases from J, the gap between germline ends came to 16 bases. Germline CDR1 MNHEY, CDR2 SVGAGI. In DNA, the CDR3 is TGTGCCAGCAGCGGGGGGATTCAGAGGAACACCATATATTTT. Its translation: CASSGGIQRNTIYF.

V is TRBV7-2 and J is TRBJ1-2; no definite D call. The CDR3 covers 17 residues. Trimming removed 2 bases from V and 0 bases from J, with 16 bases in between. CDR1 SGHTA and CDR2 FQGNSA come from the germline V gene. CDR3 sequence reads: CASSLNTQIQANYGYTF. Here the CDR3 DNA reads TGTGCCAGCAGCTTAAACACACAGATACAAGCTAACTATGGCTACACCTTC.

The chain carries TRBV30 and TRBJ2-1, with TRBD2 as a possible D gene (6 bases). Deletions cut 8 bases from V and 2 bases from J, with 16 bases between. The CDR3 length is 14 residues. CDR1 GTSNPN and CDR2 SVGIG come from the germline V gene (reference sequence). CDR3 DNA: TGTGCCACCTTAGGAGGGTTCCCCTACAATGAGCAGTTCTTC. Translating gives CATLGGFPYNEQFF. The variable domain in full, with the rest retrieved from reference TRBV30 and TRBJ2-1, is SQTIHQWPATLVQPVGSPLSLECTVEGTSNPNLYWYRQAAGRGLQLLFYSVGIGQISSEVPQNLSASRPQDRQFILSSKKLLLSDSGFYLCATLGGFPYNEQFFGPGTRLTVL.

The chain links TRBV5-8 to TRBJ2-4; D is uncertain. CDR3 length: 16 residues. V shed 0 bases and J shed 6 bases, with 16 bases lying between them. Germline lookup yields CDR1 SGHTS and CDR2 YDEGEE. CDR3 region: CASSLGGLSSGNIQYF. The CDR3 DNA is TGTGCCAGCAGCTTGGGTGGGCTCTCGTCCGGAAACATTCAGTACTTC.

This clone has a handful of counts. The CDR3 DNA follows: TGTGCCAGCAGTCCCAGGCCCTCGGTGTCCCAGCATTTT. Its protein is CASSPRPSVSQHF. The rearrangement uses TRBV6-1 and TRBJ1-5; no clear D gene. The V end was cut by 5 bases, the J end by 11 bases, with 16 bases between. The CDR3 is 13 residues long. Germline loops: CDR1 MNHNS, CDR2 SASEGT.

The chain joins TRBV7-9 to TRBJ2-7; possible D gene TRBD1, 5 bases. Germline V lookup: CDR1 SEHNR, CDR2 FQNEAQ (reference sequence). Trimming cost V 6 bases and J 3 bases, with 12 bases left between them. The CDR3 consists of 13 residues. CDR3: CASSRSRDYEQYF. Written as DNA, the CDR3 is TGTGCCAGCAGTAGAAGCAGGGACTACGAGCAGTACTTC. The complete variable domain, with remaining parts taken from reference TRBV7-9 and TRBJ2-7, reads DTGVSQNPRHKITKRGQNVTFRCDPISEHNRLYWYRQTLGQGPEFLTYFQNEAQLEKSRLLSDRFSAERPKGSFSTLEIQRTEQGDSAMYLCASSRSRDYEQYFGPGTRLTVT.

This clone occurred a few times. The J gene is TRBJ1-1, the V gene TRBV6-6; 8 nucleotides line up with TRBD1. The CDR3 spans 13 residues. Germline CDR1 and CDR2: MNHNY and SVGAGI (reference sequence). The J segment lost 4 bases and the V segment lost 8 bases, leaving 6 bases of the junction unmatched. The CDR3 reads CASVEGQATEAFF. CDR3 in DNA: TGTGCCAGCGTTGAGGGACAGGCCACTGAAGCTTTCTTT.

This rearrangement joins TRBV11-2 to TRBJ1-3; TRBD1 matches 7 bases. Germline values: CDR1 SGHAT, CDR2 FQNNGV. With 4 bases clipped from V and 0 bases from J, the junction kept 3 bases outside the gene matches. There are 15 residues in the CDR3. CDR3 in amino acids: CASSSHRGSGNTIYF. Here the CDR3 DNA reads TGTGCCAGCAGCTCACACAGGGGCTCTGGAAACACCATATATTTT.

The chain employs TRBV2 and TRBJ1-6; D is ambiguous. The germline V and J ends were trimmed by 0 bases and 9 bases, with 12 bases remaining between them. The CDR3 contains 15 residues. The germline gives CDR1 SNHLY, CDR2 FYNNEI. The chain's CDR3 is CASSEAPRLGSPLHF. The CDR3 coding sequence is TGTGCCAGCAGTGAAGCGCCCCGCCTAGGTTCACCCCTCCACTTT.

This clone was found once. This sequence joins TRBV5-1 and TRBJ2-2, with D possibly TRBD1 on 6 matching bases. The CDR3 is 18 amino acids. Germline values: CDR1 SGHRS, CDR2 YFSETQ. V was pared by 0 bases and J by 2 bases, with 17 bases between. In DNA, the CDR3 is TGCGCCAGCAGCTTGGCTCCGGTTGGGACATCTAACACCGGGGAGCTGTTTTTT. This sequence encodes CASSLAPVGTSNTGELFF.